This is a list of T cell receptor beta chains from one sample in a study of blood T cell repertoires in COVID-19. The protocol was immunoSEQ multiplex PCR, while the TCRdb copy is restricted to in-frame clones and leaves out a portion. The table shows around 300,000 clones, with 75% to 90% occurring only once. Input material: PBMCs or T cells enriched from blood (not recorded which). These receptors were collected from a woman aged 18-30 years who had recovered from COVID-19. CDR3s include the opening cysteine and the closing phenylalanine or tryptophan. A D gene is named only where the DNA matches it firmly. Clone size is given for some rows only: seen once, a few or many times, or a class if the clone is expanded.

D gene,clone size,CDR3 length,J gene,V gene,CDR3 protein
.,.,13,TRBJ2-7,TRBV3-1/TRBV3-2,CASSHGVRNEQYF
.,.,17,TRBJ1-5,TRBV2,CASSEPTPPGQRQPQHF
TRBD2,few,15,TRBJ2-1,TRBV5-6,CASSLTGEGGGEQFF
.,once,19,TRBJ1-2,TRBV7-7,CASSWRKSDSGARIYGYTF
.,.,16,TRBJ1-2,TRBV18,CASSPSTATGGYGYTF
.,.,17,TRBJ1-6,TRBV11-2,CASSSELRRVLNSPLHF
TRBD2,.,14,TRBJ2-3,TRBV11-1,CASSLAGGTDTQYF
TRBD1,.,14,TRBJ1-6,TRBV27,CASSPGQVVSPLHF
.,.,14,TRBJ2-1,TRBV27,CASSSLGARNEQFF
TRBD1,.,16,TRBJ1-1,TRBV2,CASSFYRQGASTEAFF
TRBD1,.,15,TRBJ1-5,TRBV6-5,CASSIGQGSNQPQHF
TRBD2,.,15,TRBJ2-3,TRBV6-6,CASRPGTSGAPREYF
.,.,15,TRBJ2-3,TRBV4-2,CASSQFRGGPDTQYF
TRBD1,.,15,TRBJ2-1,TRBV24-1,CATSDFKGQGSEQFF
.,.,13,TRBJ1-1,TRBV5-1,CASSLGGATEAFF
.,.,11,TRBJ1-3,TRBV29-1,CSVRVGNTIYF
.,.,14,TRBJ2-7,TRBV27,CASSLRGGADEQYF
TRBD1,once,16,TRBJ1-3,TRBV3-1/TRBV3-2,CASGPDRGMAGNTIYF
.,.,16,TRBJ2-3,TRBV5-1,CASSFGLPTPTDTQYF
.,.,11,TRBJ2-1,TRBV12-3/TRBV12-4,CASSYSNEQFF
.,.,13,TRBJ1-6,TRBV30,CAWSLQGDSPLHF
TRBD1,.,15,TRBJ1-1,TRBV7-3,CASSLPRQGGTEAFF
.,.,12,TRBJ2-6,TRBV7-9,CASSLELNVLTF